Following are 28 T cell receptor beta chains from one sample sequenced in a study of shared clonotypes between healthy human individuals. Sequenced by immunoSEQ multiplex PCR; TCRdb stores in-frame clones only, minus some. Found here are about 2.4 million clones, roughly 93% of them singletons; the top ten hold 0.35% to 0.45%. The sample comprised naive CD4+ T cells from PBMCs. Subset described: CD45RA+ positively selected. Every receptor here comes from a man aged 18 to 30 in good health. Some clones in this sample may be carry-over from other donors' samples.

This clone was seen once. The chain couples TRBV18 to TRBJ2-7, with TRBD1 matching 12 bases. This CDR3 has 16 residues. Trimming at V came to 0 bases and at J to 2 bases, leaving 2 bases not matched to a gene. Germline V CDR1 and CDR2: KGHSH, LQKENI. Here the CDR3 reads CASSPPGQGATYEQYF. Here the CDR3 DNA reads TGTGCCAGCTCACCACCGGGACAGGGGGCAACCTACGAGCAGTACTTC.

This sequence joins TRBV30 and TRBJ2-1; 9 nucleotides line up with TRBD1. V trimming: 0 bases; J trimming: 1 base; junction bases outside the gene matches: 7. There are 17 residues in the CDR3. From germline, CDR1 is GTSNPN and CDR2 SVGIG (reference sequence). In DNA, the CDR3 is TGTGCCTGGAGTGTTTCTAGGACAGGGGCTTCCTACAATGAGCAGTTCTTC. It is translated as CAWSVSRTGASYNEQFF.

This CDR3 reads CASSDRLEQFF. The CDR3 DNA follows: TGTGCCAGTAGTGACCGACTCGAGCAGTTCTTC. The genes are TRBV19 and TRBJ2-1; no firm D call. V was clipped by 5 bases and J by 10 bases, with 9 bases between them. Germline lookup yields CDR1 LNHDA and CDR2 SQIVND (reference sequence). This CDR3 comprises 11 residues. The full variable domain, rest sourced from reference TRBV19 and TRBJ2-1, is DGGITQSPKYLFRKEGQNVTLSCEQNLNHDAMYWYRQDPGQGLRLIYYSQIVNDFQKGDIAEGYSVSREKKESFPLTVTSAQKNPTAFYLCASSDRLEQFFGPGTRLTVL.

The genes are TRBV6-6 and TRBJ1-1, with D possibly being TRBD1 (5 bases). Trimming removed 6 bases from V and 2 bases from J, with 16 bases in between. Germline CDR1 and CDR2: MNHNY and SVGAGI (reference sequence). This CDR3 has 15 residues. The CDR3 nucleotides are TGTGCCAGCAGCCAACTCATCGGGGGAAACACTGAAGCTTTCTTT. Its protein product is CASSQLIGGNTEAFF.

The chain has TRBV19 and TRBJ2-5, with TRBD1 matching 8 bases. V was pared by 5 bases and J by 5 bases, with 7 bases of the junction left unmatched. Germline V gene lookup returns CDR1 LNHDA and CDR2 SQIVND (reference sequence). The CDR3 runs 14 residues. CDR3 amino acids: CASSWRPGGETQYF. The CDR3 DNA reads TGTGCCAGTAGTTGGCGGCCAGGGGGCGAGACCCAGTACTTC.

The genes are TRBV28 and TRBJ2-3; no firm D call. The V gene lost 2 bases and the J gene lost 2 bases, with 11 bases spanning the gap. The CDR3 consists of 15 residues. Germline assignment: CDR1 MDHEN and CDR2 SYDVKM. The CDR3 region is CASSLRRTLTDTQYF. CDR3 nucleotide sequence: TGTGCCAGCAGTTTACGCAGGACCCTCACAGATACGCAGTATTTT.

The rearrangement uses TRBV27 and TRBJ2-7, with 7 bases aligning to TRBD2. This CDR3 is built from 16 residues. Germline loops: CDR1 MNHEY, CDR2 SMNVEV (reference sequence). Trimming at V came to 2 bases and at J to 4 bases, leaving 11 bases not matched to a gene. CDR3 coding DNA: TGTGCCAGCAGTTTAGCGATTGGCAGGGAGGGGTACGAGCAGTACTTC. This translates into CASSLAIGREGYEQYF.

The table lists this clone with a count of one. This chain joins TRBV28 and TRBJ2-1; possibly TRBD1 or TRBD2 for D (7 bases each). Looked up from germline, CDR1 is MDHEN and CDR2 is SYDVKM. CDR3 length equals 16 residues. Trimming pared 3 bases from V and 4 bases from J, leaving 16 bases between. The CDR3 DNA sequence: TGTGCCAGCAGTTTGCTACAGGGGAGGGGTTACAATGAGCAGTTCTTC. It codes for CASSLLQGRGYNEQFF.

The chain's CDR3 is CASSRTAQGTQYF. The CDR3 bases are TGTGCCAGCAGCCGGACAGCCCAGGGGACCCAGTACTTC. The chain employs TRBV7-3 and TRBJ2-5; D perhaps matches TRBD1 (6 bases). This CDR3 contains 13 residues. Trimming left V 5 bases short and J 7 bases short, with 14 bases between. Germline V gene data show CDR1 as SGHTA and CDR2 as FQGTGA.

Worth noting for this clone: The sample carries other DNA sequences with the same CDR3. The chain combines TRBV28 with TRBJ1-1; D is unclear. V was pared by 5 bases and J by 1 base, with 5 bases between. The V gene's germline CDR1 is MDHEN and CDR2 SYDVKM. The CDR3 covers 12 residues. The CDR3: CASSQTNTEAFF. The CDR3 bases are TGTGCCAGCAGTCAGACGAACACTGAAGCTTTCTTT.

The V gene is TRBV2, the J gene TRBJ2-1; TRBD1 matches at 7 bases. The CDR3 runs 15 residues. Per germline, CDR1 SNHLY and CDR2 FYNNEI. Trimming cost V 7 bases and J 7 bases; bases outside gene matches: 13. The CDR3 is CASKGGRALRNEQFF. The CDR3 DNA reads as TGTGCCAGCAAAGGGGGCAGGGCCCTTAGGAATGAGCAGTTCTTC. Combining the CDR3 with reference TRBV2 and TRBJ2-1 gives the whole variable domain EPEVTQTPSHQVTQMGQEVILRCVPISNHLYFYWYRQILGQKVEFLVSFYNNEISEKSEIFDDQFSVERPDGSNFTLKIRSTKLEDSAMYFCASKGGRALRNEQFFGPGTRLTVL.

The chain recombines TRBV18 with TRBJ2-1, with a possible D match to TRBD1 (7 bases). The CDR3 is 15 residues long. Trimming left V 6 bases short and J 2 bases short, with 14 bases between. Looked up from germline, CDR1 is KGHSH and CDR2 is LQKENI. The CDR3 DNA sequence: TGTGCCAGCTCCCGGGGGACAGCTGCCTACAATGAGCAGTTCTTC. It specifies CASSRGTAAYNEQFF.

CDR3 bases: TGTGCCAGCAGCCTCCCGGACGGTGAGACCCAGTACTTC. Protein sequence: CASSLPDGETQYF. The chain is built from TRBV11-2 and TRBJ2-5; the D is unclear. V dropped 5 bases and J dropped 5 bases, with 12 bases sitting between them. The CDR3 contains 13 residues. The V gene's germline CDR1 is SGHAT and CDR2 FQNNGV. Full variable domain (missing parts from reference TRBV11-2 and TRBJ2-5): EAGVAQSPRYKIIEKRQSVAFWCNPISGHATLYWYQQILGQGPKLLIQFQNNGVVDDSQLPKDRFSAERLKGVDSTLKIQPAKLEDSAVYLCASSLPDGETQYFGPGTRLLVL.

J is TRBJ2-3 and V is TRBV11-2, with 11 nucleotides matching TRBD2. The germline CDR1 and CDR2 sequences are SGHAT and FQNNGV. Trimming took 4 bases from V and 4 from J; bases not matched to a gene: 7. This CDR3 region has 16 residues. As DNA, the CDR3 is TGTGCCAGCAGCTCTTATAGACTAGCGGGACCAGATACGCAGTATTTT. Protein sequence: CASSSYRLAGPDTQYF.

This clone appeared a single time. DNA of the CDR3: TGTGCCAGTAAGTTGGTGAAAGGTTCGTTGGGGGCCAACGTCCTGACTTTC. Residues: CASKLVKGSLGANVLTF. The rearrangement joins TRBV19 to TRBJ2-6; D call uncertain. Per germline, CDR1 LNHDA and CDR2 SQIVND (reference sequence). CDR3 length: 17 amino acids. Between the trimmed V and J ends, which lost 7 bases and 4 bases, there was a span of 20 bases.

The chain combines TRBV27 with TRBJ2-2, with 11 bases lining up with TRBD1. Per the germline V gene, CDR1 is MNHEY and CDR2 is SMNVEV (reference sequence). The CDR3 is made up of 16 amino acids. Trimming cost V 4 bases and J 7 bases; bases outside gene matches: 8. The DNA of the CDR3 is TGTGCCAGCAGTTCCCCGGGACAGGGGGTAGTCGGGGAGCTGTTTTTT. Translation: CASSSPGQGVVGELFF.

The chain joins TRBV9 to TRBJ2-1; D is perhaps TRBD1 (6 bases). The CDR3 is 15 amino acids. Germline CDR1 is SGDLS and CDR2 is YYNGEE. The V gene lost 7 bases and the J gene lost 0 bases, with 14 bases spanning the gap. This CDR3 reads CASGQGTPSYNEQFF. The CDR3, as DNA: TGTGCCAGCGGGCAGGGGACCCCCTCCTACAATGAGCAGTTCTTC.

The chain combines TRBV7-2 with TRBJ2-5, with D uncertain. V dropped 4 bases and J dropped 1 base, with 7 bases sitting between them. Germline lookup yields CDR1 SGHTA and CDR2 FQGNSA. The CDR3 loop spans 13 amino acids. CDR3 sequence: CASSSLFQETQYF. DNA for the CDR3: TGTGCCAGCAGCTCCCTCTTCCAAGAGACCCAGTACTTC.

The chain couples TRBV7-9 to TRBJ2-7; 7 positions match TRBD1. The CDR3 spans 13 residues. Germline CDR1 is SEHNR and CDR2 is FQNEAQ (reference sequence). The trim removed 5 bases at V and 3 bases at J, leaving 4 bases unmatched. The CDR3 DNA is TGTGCCAGCAGCCGGGACAGACTCTACGAGCAGTACTTC. Translating gives CASSRDRLYEQYF.

This chain links TRBV28 with TRBJ2-7, with a weak D call TRBD2 (6 bases). This CDR3 has 14 amino acids. In germline, CDR1 is MDHEN, CDR2 SYDVKM. Trimming left V 3 bases short and J 6 bases short, with 15 bases between. The CDR3 loop is CASSLGGPLGEQYF. In DNA form, the CDR3 reads TGTGCCAGCAGTTTGGGGGGACCTCTGGGCGAGCAGTACTTC.

About this clone: In the same sample, other DNA sequences code for this CDR3. CDR3 sequence reads: CASSLDGTSYNEQFF. The CDR3 nucleotides are TGCGCCAGCAGCTTGGATGGTACGTCCTACAATGAGCAGTTCTTC. The rearrangement uses TRBV5-1 and TRBJ2-1; no reliable D call. CDR3 length equals 15 residues. CDR1 and CDR2 from the germline V gene are SGHRS and YFSETQ. The V and J ends lost 0 bases and 1 base respectively, with 8 bases between them.

The chain joins TRBV28 to TRBJ1-3; 10 nucleotides line up with TRBD1. The ends lost 7 bases at V and 2 bases at J; junction bases unmatched: 11. The CDR3 consists of 17 residues. Germline V gives CDR1 MDHEN, CDR2 SYDVKM. In DNA, the CDR3 is TGTGCCAGCACCCAGTCGGGACAGGGGTTTACTGGAAACACCATATATTTT. It is translated as CASTQSGQGFTGNTIYF.

This clone showed up just once. The chain employs TRBV5-1 and TRBJ2-5; 9 nucleotides match TRBD2. With 4 bases clipped from V and 3 bases from J, the junction kept 7 bases outside the gene matches. CDR3 length equals 15 residues. The V gene's germline CDR1 is SGHRS and CDR2 YFSETQ. The CDR3 is CASSGGTSSEETQYF. CDR3 DNA: TGCGCCAGCAGCGGAGGGACTAGCAGTGAAGAGACCCAGTACTTC.

The J gene is TRBJ2-1, the V gene TRBV11-1; D assignment may be TRBD1 or TRBD2 (5 bases each). CDR1 SGHAT and CDR2 FQDESV come from the germline V gene (reference sequence). V lost 5 bases to trimming and J lost 6 bases, with 11 bases between them. This CDR3 contains 13 residues. The CDR3 loop reads CASSPRGGNEQFF. The DNA for the CDR3 is TGTGCCAGCAGCCCCCGGGGCGGCAATGAGCAGTTCTTC. Full variable domain (outside the CDR3, taken from reference TRBV11-1 and TRBJ2-1): EAEVAQSPRYKITEKSQAVAFWCDPISGHATLYWYRQILGQGPELLVQFQDESVVDDSQLPKDRFSAERLKGVDSTLKIQPAELGDSAMYLCASSPRGGNEQFFGPGTRLTVL.

V gene TRBV18 combines with J gene TRBJ1-4, with D tentatively TRBD1 (5 bases). The germline CDR1 and CDR2 sequences are KGHSH and LQKENI. This CDR3 region has 14 residues. V was pared by 6 bases and J by 3 bases, with 11 bases between. CDR3 bases: TGTGCCAGCTCTCGGGACGGTCCTAATGAAAAACTGTTTTTT. This encodes CASSRDGPNEKLFF.

The J gene is TRBJ2-7, the V gene TRBV5-6, with D tentatively TRBD1 (7 bases). With 2 bases removed from V and 7 bases from J, the gap between germline ends came to 19 bases. The germline gives CDR1 SGHDT, CDR2 YYEEEE. CDR3 length: 15 residues. DNA of the CDR3: TGTGCCAGCAGCTTCATGTCAGGGGGGTCGGGAGAGCAGTACTTC. This gives the protein CASSFMSGGSGEQYF.

In the case of this clone: The same CDR3 arises from other DNA sequences in this sample as well. V usage is TRBV11-2 and J usage is TRBJ1-1; perhaps TRBD1 as D (5 bases). Germline V gene lookup returns CDR1 SGHAT and CDR2 FQNNGV. Trimming left V 0 bases short and J 10 bases short, with 9 bases between. The CDR3 consists of 12 residues. The CDR3, as DNA: TGTGCCAGCAGCTTAGATGGGGCAGGAGCTTTCTTT. Amino acids: CASSLDGAGAFF.

The chain combines TRBV21-1 with TRBJ2-1; TRBD2, as called in the table, went unchecked against the DNA. TRBV21-1 is a pseudogene locus. CDR3 length equals 18 residues. As DNA, the CDR3 is TGTGCCAGCAGCAGAGGGGACCCCGGGACTAGCGGGAACAATGAGCAGTTCTTC. Amino acids: CASSRGDPGTSGNNEQFF.